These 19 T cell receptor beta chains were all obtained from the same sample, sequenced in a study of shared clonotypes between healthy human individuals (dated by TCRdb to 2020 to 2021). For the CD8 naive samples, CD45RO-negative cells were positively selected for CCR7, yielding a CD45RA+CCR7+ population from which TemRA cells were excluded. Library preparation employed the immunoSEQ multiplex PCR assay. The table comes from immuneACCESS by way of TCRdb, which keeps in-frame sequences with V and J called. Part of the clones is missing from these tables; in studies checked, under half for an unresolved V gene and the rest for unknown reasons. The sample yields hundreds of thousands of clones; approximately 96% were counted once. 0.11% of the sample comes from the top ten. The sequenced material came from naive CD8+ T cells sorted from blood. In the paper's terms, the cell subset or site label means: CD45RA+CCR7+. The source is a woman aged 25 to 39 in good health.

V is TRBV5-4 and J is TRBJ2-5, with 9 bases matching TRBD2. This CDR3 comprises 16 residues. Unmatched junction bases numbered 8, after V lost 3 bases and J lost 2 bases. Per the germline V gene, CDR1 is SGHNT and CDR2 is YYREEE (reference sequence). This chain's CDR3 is CASSSLGLARQETQYF. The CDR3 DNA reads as TGTGCCAGCAGCTCGCTAGGACTAGCGAGACAAGAGACCCAGTACTTC.

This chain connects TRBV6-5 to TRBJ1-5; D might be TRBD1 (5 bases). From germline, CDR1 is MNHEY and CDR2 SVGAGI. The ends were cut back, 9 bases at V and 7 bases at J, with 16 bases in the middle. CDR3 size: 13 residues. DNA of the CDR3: TGTGCCAGTGGGACGGGCAGAGGCCAGCCCCAGCATTTT. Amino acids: CASGTGRGQPQHF.

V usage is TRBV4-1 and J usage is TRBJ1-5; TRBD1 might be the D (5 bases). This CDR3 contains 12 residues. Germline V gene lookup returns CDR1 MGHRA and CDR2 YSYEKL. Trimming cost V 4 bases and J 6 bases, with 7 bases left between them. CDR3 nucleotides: TGCGCCAGCAGCCCTGGGGGTCAGCCCCAGCATTTT. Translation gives CASSPGGQPQHF.

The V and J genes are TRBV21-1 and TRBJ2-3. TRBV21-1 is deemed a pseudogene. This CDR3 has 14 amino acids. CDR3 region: CAIPNPEGPDTQYF. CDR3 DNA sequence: TGTGCCATCCCCAACCCGGAAGGCCCCGATACGCAGTATTTT.

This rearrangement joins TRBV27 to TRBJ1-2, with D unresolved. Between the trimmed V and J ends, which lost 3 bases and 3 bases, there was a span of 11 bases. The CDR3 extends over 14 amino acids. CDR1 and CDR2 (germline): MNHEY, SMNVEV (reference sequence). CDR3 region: CASSFQRSDYGYTF. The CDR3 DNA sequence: TGTGCCAGCAGTTTTCAGAGGTCGGACTATGGCTACACCTTC.

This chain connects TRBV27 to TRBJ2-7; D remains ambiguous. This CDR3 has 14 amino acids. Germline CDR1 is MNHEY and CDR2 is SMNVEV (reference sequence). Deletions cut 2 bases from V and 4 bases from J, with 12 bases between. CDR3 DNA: TGTGCCAGCAGTTTACAATTTGCCGGTTACGAGCAGTACTTC. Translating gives CASSLQFAGYEQYF.

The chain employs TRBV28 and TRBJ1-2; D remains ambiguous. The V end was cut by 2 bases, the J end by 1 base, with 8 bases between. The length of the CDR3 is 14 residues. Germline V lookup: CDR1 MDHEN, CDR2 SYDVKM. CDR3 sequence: CASSLEHLNYGYTF. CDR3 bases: TGTGCCAGCAGTTTAGAACACCTTAACTATGGCTACACCTTC.

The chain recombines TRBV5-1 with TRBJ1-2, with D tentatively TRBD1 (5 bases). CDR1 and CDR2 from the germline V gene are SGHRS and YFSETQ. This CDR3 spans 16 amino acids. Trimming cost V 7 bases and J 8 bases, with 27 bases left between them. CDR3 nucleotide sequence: TGCGCCAGCTCAGAGCCCGCGGACATGGGACGGGAGGGCTACACCTTC. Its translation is CASSEPADMGREGYTF. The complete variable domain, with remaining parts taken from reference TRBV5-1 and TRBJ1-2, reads KAGVTQTPRYLIKTRGQQVTLSCSPISGHRSVSWYQQTPGQGLQFLFEYFSETQRNKGNFPGRFSGRQFSNSRSEMNVSTLELGDSALYLCASSEPADMGREGYTFGSGTRLTVV.

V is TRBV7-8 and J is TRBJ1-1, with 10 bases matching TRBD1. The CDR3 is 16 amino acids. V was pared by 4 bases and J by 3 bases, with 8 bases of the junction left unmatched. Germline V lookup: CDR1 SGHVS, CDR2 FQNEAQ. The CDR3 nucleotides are TGTGCCAGCAGCTCGACAGGGGGCTACGTTGACACTGAAGCTTTCTTT. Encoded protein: CASSSTGGYVDTEAFF.

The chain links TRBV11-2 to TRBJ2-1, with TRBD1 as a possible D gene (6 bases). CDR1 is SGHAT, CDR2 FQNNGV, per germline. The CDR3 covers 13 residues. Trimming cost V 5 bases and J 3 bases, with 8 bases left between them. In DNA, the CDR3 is TGTGCCAGCAGCCGAGGGGGCTACAATGAGCAGTTCTTC. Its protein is CASSRGGYNEQFF.

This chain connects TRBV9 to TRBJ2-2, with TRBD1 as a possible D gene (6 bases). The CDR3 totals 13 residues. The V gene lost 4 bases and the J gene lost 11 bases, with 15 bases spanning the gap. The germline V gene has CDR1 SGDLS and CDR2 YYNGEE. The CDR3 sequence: CASSLITGSELFF. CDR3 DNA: TGTGCCAGCAGCCTAATTACAGGGTCCGAGCTGTTTTTT.

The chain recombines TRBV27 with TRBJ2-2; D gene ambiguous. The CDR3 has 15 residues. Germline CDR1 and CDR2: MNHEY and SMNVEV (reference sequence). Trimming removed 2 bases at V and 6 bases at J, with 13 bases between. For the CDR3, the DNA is TGTGCCAGCAGTTTACTGGAGACCTCTGCCGGGGAGCTGTTTTTT. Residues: CASSLLETSAGELFF.

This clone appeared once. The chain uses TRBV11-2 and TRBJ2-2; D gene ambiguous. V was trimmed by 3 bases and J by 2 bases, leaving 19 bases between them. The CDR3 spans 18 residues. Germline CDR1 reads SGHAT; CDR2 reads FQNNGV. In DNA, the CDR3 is TGTGCCAGCAGCTTGTTTTGGTCAAGAGAGAGTAACACCGGGGAGCTGTTTTTT. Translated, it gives CASSLFWSRESNTGELFF.

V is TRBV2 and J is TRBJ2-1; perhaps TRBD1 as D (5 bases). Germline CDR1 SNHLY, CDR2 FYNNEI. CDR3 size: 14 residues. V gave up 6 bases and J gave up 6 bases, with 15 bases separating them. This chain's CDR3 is CASRAPDSSNEQFF. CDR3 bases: TGTGCCAGCAGGGCCCCCGACAGTTCCAATGAGCAGTTCTTC.

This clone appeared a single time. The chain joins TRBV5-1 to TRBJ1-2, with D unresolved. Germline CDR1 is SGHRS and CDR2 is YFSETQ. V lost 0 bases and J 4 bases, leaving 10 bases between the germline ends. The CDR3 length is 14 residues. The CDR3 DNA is TGCGCCAGCAGCTTGGAACCCTCTGGCTATGGCTACACCTTC. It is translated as CASSLEPSGYGYTF.

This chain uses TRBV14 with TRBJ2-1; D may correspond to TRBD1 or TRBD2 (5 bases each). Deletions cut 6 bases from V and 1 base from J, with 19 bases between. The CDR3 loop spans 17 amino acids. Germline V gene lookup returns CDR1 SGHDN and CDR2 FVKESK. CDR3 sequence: CASSHTEGHGSYNEQFF. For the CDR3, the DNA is TGTGCCAGCAGTCATACAGAGGGGCACGGATCCTACAATGAGCAGTTCTTC.

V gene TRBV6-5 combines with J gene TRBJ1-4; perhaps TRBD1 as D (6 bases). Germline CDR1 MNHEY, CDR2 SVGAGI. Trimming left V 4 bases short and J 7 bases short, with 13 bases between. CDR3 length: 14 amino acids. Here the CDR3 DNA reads TGTGCCAGCAGTTTTCTGCGAGGGGGTGAAAAACTGTTTTTT. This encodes CASSFLRGGEKLFF.

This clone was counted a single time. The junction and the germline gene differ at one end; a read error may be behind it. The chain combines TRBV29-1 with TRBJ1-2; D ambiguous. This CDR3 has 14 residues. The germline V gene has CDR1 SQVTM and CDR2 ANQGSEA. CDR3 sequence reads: CSVYSPRDGYGCTF. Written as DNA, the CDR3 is TGCAGCGTTTATAGTCCCCGAGACGGATATGGCTGCACCTTC.

The CDR3 loop is CASSSTGEDTQYF. The CDR3 DNA sequence: TGTGCCAGCAGTTCGACAGGGGAGGATACGCAGTATTTT. The chain uses TRBV28 and TRBJ2-3; 8 nucleotides match TRBD1. Germline assignment: CDR1 MDHEN and CDR2 SYDVKM. V lost 4 bases, J lost 6 bases, and 3 bases stayed unmatched. The CDR3 covers 13 residues. Full variable domain (remainder filled in from reference TRBV28 and TRBJ2-3): DVKVTQSSRYLVKRTGEKVFLECVQDMDHENMFWYRQDPGLGLRLIYFSYDVKMKEKGDIPEGYSVSREKKERFSLILESASTNQTSMYLCASSSTGEDTQYFGPGTRLTVL.